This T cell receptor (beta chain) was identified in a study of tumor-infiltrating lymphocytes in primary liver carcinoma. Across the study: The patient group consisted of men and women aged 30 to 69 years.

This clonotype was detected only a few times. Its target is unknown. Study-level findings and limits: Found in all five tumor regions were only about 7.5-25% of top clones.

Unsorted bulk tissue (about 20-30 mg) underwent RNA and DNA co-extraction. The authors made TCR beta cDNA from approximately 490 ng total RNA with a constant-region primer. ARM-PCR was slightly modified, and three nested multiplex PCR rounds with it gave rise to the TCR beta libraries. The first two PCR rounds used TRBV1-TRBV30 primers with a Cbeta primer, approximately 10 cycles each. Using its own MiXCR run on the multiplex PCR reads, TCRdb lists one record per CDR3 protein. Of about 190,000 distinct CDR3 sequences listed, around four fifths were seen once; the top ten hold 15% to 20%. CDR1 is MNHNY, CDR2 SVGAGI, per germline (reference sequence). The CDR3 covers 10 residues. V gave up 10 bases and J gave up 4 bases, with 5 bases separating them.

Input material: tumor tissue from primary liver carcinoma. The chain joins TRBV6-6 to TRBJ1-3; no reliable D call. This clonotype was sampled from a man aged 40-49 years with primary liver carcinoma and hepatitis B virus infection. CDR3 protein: CANTGNTIYF. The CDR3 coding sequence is TGTGCCAATACCGGAAACACCATATATTTT.